This TCR beta chain was observed in a study of blood T cell repertoires in COVID-19. Study-level information: COVID-19 samples collected from the United States, Italy and Spain covered acute and convalescent phases. T cells, B-cell-depleted T cells, or PBMCs provided the cDNA or gDNA that served as material.

CDR1 is SGHTA, CDR2 FQGNSA, per germline. The CDR3 has 14 residues. Unmatched junction bases numbered 6, after V lost 4 bases and J lost 7 bases. Authors' methods: Scientists estimated how many nucleated cells there were by amplifying reference gene primers. Method: immunoSEQ multiplex PCR; TCRdb's copy keeps in-frame clones and lacks some. V, J and clone size reflect that table, while D and trimming were determined from the DNA. The sample carries around 40,000 clones, roughly 81% recorded once. The V gene is TRBV7-2, the J gene TRBJ1-5; 8 nucleotides line up with TRBD1. The TCR was taken from a human donor in a cohort sampled during active COVID-19. Sequenced sample: peripheral blood. CDR3 nucleotides: TGTGCCAGCAGCTCGGGACAGGCCAAACAGCCCCAGCATTTT. This codes for CASSSGQAKQPQHF.